The rows below give T cell receptor beta chains drawn from one sample of a study of T-cell memory formation after mild COVID-19. TCRdb fed the 5' RACE reads into MiXCR, producing one record per CDR3 protein. In the table there are some 49,000 distinct CDR3 sequences, 25% to 35% of which are singletons. Specimen: PBMCs or a T cell subset sorted from them (not recorded which). The receptors here all came from a man aged 18-30 years who had mild COVID-19 (a few samples of this study predate the infection). Cell type and time point are not known. CDR3s include the opening cysteine and the closing phenylalanine or tryptophan. The D gene is left open where the match is weak. Size is omitted from some rows. Given values are once, few, many or a class for expanded clones.

d_call: TRBD2
j_call: TRBJ2-3
v_call: TRBV28
clone_size: -
cdr3_nt: TGTGCCAGCAGGGGACTAGCAGACACAGATACGCAGTATTTT
cdr3_aa: CASRGLADTDTQYF

d_call: TRBD1
j_call: TRBJ2-7
v_call: TRBV12-3/TRBV12-4
clone_size: -
cdr3_nt: TGTGCCAGCAGTTTAGTGCTCGACAGGGAAATGGCCTACGAGCAGTACTTC
cdr3_aa: CASSLVLDREMAYEQYF

d_call: TRBD2
j_call: TRBJ2-5
v_call: TRBV7-2
clone_size: few
cdr3_nt: TGTGCCAGCAGCTTATTGGCGGGGGGGAAAGAGACCCAGTACTTC
cdr3_aa: CASSLLAGGKETQYF

d_call: -
j_call: TRBJ1-1
v_call: TRBV4-2
clone_size: -
cdr3_nt: TGTGCCAGCCGTTCCGGCACTGAAGCTTTCTTT
cdr3_aa: CASRSGTEAFF

d_call: -
j_call: TRBJ2-2
v_call: TRBV12-3/TRBV12-4
clone_size: -
cdr3_nt: TGTGCCAGCCTAGAGGACACCGGGGAGCTGTTTTTT
cdr3_aa: CASLEDTGELFF

d_call: TRBD2
j_call: TRBJ2-7
v_call: TRBV20-1
clone_size: -
cdr3_nt: TGCAGTGCTAGAGTAGCGGGGTTGTCCCACGAGCAGTACTTC
cdr3_aa: CSARVAGLSHEQYF

d_call: -
j_call: TRBJ2-1
v_call: TRBV27
clone_size: -
cdr3_nt: TGTGCCAGCAGTTTAGGCGTAATGGGTCCCTACAATGAGCAGTTCTTC
cdr3_aa: CASSLGVMGPYNEQFF

d_call: -
j_call: TRBJ2-1
v_call: TRBV4-3
clone_size: -
cdr3_nt: TGCGCCAGCAGCCAAGGGGTGGGCCCGGCGCATGAGCAGTTCTTC
cdr3_aa: CASSQGVGPAHEQFF

d_call: -
j_call: TRBJ1-2
v_call: TRBV10-3
clone_size: -
cdr3_nt: TGTGCCATCAGTGAGTCCGGGCCGGGGGATGGCTACACCTTC
cdr3_aa: CAISESGPGDGYTF

d_call: -
j_call: TRBJ2-7
v_call: TRBV12-3/TRBV12-4
clone_size: few
cdr3_nt: TGTGCCAGCAGTTTCGTCCCGTACGAGCAGTACTTC
cdr3_aa: CASSFVPYEQYF

d_call: TRBD2
j_call: TRBJ2-3
v_call: TRBV7-6
clone_size: -
cdr3_nt: TGTGCCAGCAGCTCACGACTAGCGGGGGGGAAGAATACGCAGTATTTT
cdr3_aa: CASSSRLAGGKNTQYF

d_call: -
j_call: TRBJ1-3
v_call: TRBV7-3
clone_size: -
cdr3_nt: TGTGCCAGCAGCGAGGCCGCCAACTCTGGAAACACCATATATTTT
cdr3_aa: CASSEAANSGNTIYF

d_call: TRBD2
j_call: TRBJ2-2
v_call: TRBV10-1
clone_size: few
cdr3_nt: TGCGCCAGCAGTGACACTCTAGCGGGGGCGAACACCGGGGAGCTGTTTTTT
cdr3_aa: CASSDTLAGANTGELFF

d_call: -
j_call: TRBJ1-1
v_call: TRBV12-3/TRBV12-4
clone_size: -
cdr3_nt: TGTGCCAGCATTTTCGTCCGCATGAACACTGAAGCTTTCTTT
cdr3_aa: CASIFVRMNTEAFF

d_call: -
j_call: TRBJ1-1
v_call: TRBV5-6
clone_size: -
cdr3_nt: TGTGCCAGCAGCTTTGGAGGGGCGCAGGGCATGAACACTGAAGCTTTCTTT
cdr3_aa: CASSFGGAQGMNTEAFF

d_call: TRBD1
j_call: TRBJ2-1
v_call: TRBV11-2
clone_size: few
cdr3_nt: TGTGCCAGCAGTAGATATGGGACAGGGGATGGTGAGCAGTTCTTC
cdr3_aa: CASSRYGTGDGEQFF

d_call: -
j_call: TRBJ2-5
v_call: TRBV11-2
clone_size: few
cdr3_nt: TGTGCCAGCAGCCCCCCTCTGCGTTGGGAGACCCAGTACTTC
cdr3_aa: CASSPPLRWETQYF

d_call: -
j_call: TRBJ2-3
v_call: TRBV20-1
clone_size: few
cdr3_nt: TGCAGTGCTCAGGATAGCGGATTTTTCACAGATACGCAGTATTTT
cdr3_aa: CSAQDSGFFTDTQYF

d_call: -
j_call: TRBJ2-3
v_call: TRBV7-9
clone_size: many
cdr3_nt: TGTGCCAGCAGCCCGACGGGGCGAGGGTCCACAGATACGCAGTATTTT
cdr3_aa: CASSPTGRGSTDTQYF

d_call: TRBD1
j_call: TRBJ2-1
v_call: TRBV11-1
clone_size: few
cdr3_nt: TGTGCCAGCAGCTCAGAGACAGGGGGCGGGAATGAGCAGTTCTTC
cdr3_aa: CASSSETGGGNEQFF

d_call: -
j_call: TRBJ1-1
v_call: TRBV18
clone_size: few
cdr3_nt: TGTGCCAGCTCGTGGGGGAACACTGAAGCTTTCTTT
cdr3_aa: CASSWGNTEAFF

d_call: -
j_call: TRBJ2-6
v_call: TRBV4-3
clone_size: many
cdr3_nt: TGCGCCAGCACCCGGGGGGACAGCAGCTCTGGGGCCAACGTCCTGACTTTC
cdr3_aa: CASTRGDSSSGANVLTF

d_call: -
j_call: TRBJ1-5
v_call: TRBV5-7
clone_size: -
cdr3_nt: TGTGCCAGCAACATCGGGGTCAATCAGCCCCAGCATTTT
cdr3_aa: CASNIGVNQPQHF

d_call: -
j_call: TRBJ2-7
v_call: TRBV12-3/TRBV12-4
clone_size: few
cdr3_nt: TGTGCCAGCACTGCTCTGGGTGACAACGGGCAGTACTTC
cdr3_aa: CASTALGDNGQYF

d_call: TRBD2
j_call: TRBJ2-4
v_call: TRBV27
clone_size: few
cdr3_nt: TGTGCCAGCAGTTTTAGACTAGCGGGGATAGCCAAAAACATTCAGTACTTC
cdr3_aa: CASSFRLAGIAKNIQYF

d_call: -
j_call: TRBJ2-3
v_call: TRBV7-3
clone_size: few
cdr3_nt: TGTGCCAGCAGCCCCGAAGCTAGTCGGGTTAGAGATACGCAGTATTTT
cdr3_aa: CASSPEASRVRDTQYF